This T cell receptor (beta chain) was profiled in a study of T cells in Graves' hyperthyroidism and ophthalmopathy. Overall study results and limits: Ophthalmopathy and stable hyperthyroidism were told apart by a 13 V-J model.

About this clonotype itself: Its cognate antigen is unknown. Possible read error: a much larger clone is one base away.

The germline gives CDR1 DFQATT, CDR2 SNEGSKA (reference sequence). V trimming: 5 bases; J trimming: 4 bases; junction bases outside the gene matches: 18. The CDR3 covers 19 residues. Graves' hyperthyroidism showing no ophthalmopathy progression within 18 months was considered stable. Uncontrolled infection, other autoimmune disease, pregnancy or lactation disqualified patients from enrolment. Clinicians diagnosed patients from clinical symptoms, serum thyroxine and TRAb, thyroid ultrasound and orbital computed tomography. The TCR beta CDR3 regions underwent amplification using RNA transcripts as the source. First-round RT-PCR with HTBI primers amplified the TCR CDR3 region. TCRdb reprocessed the multiplex PCR reads with MiXCR, giving one entry per CDR3 protein. The sample includes approximately 200,000 distinct CDR3 sequences, 15% to 20% of them seen just once.

The receptor's source is a man in his forties with Graves' hyperthyroidism. This rearrangement joins TRBV20-1 to TRBJ2-5; 14 nucleotides match TRBD2. The sample consisted of blood. CDR3 bases: TGCAGTGCTCCTCGGACTCCCGGGACTAGCGGGGGTTATATAGAGACCCAGTACTTC. This encodes CSAPRTPGTSGGYIETQYF.